The sequence of this T cell receptor (beta chain) was determined in a study of blood T cell repertoires in COVID-19. This CDR3 has 13 residues. V lost 2 bases and J 8 bases, leaving 13 bases between the germline ends. CDR1 SGHTS and CDR2 YDEGEE come from the germline V gene. Per the original methods: Estimation of nucleated cell counts was performed using reference gene primer amplification. Using immunoSEQ multiplex PCR, the repertoire was profiled, and TCRdb retains in-frame clones only, with some absent. That table furnishes V, J and clone size, whereas the DNA furnished D and trimming. The table lists 300,000 to 350,000 clones, less than 90% of them singletons, with approximately 0.99% in the top ten. Participants spanned ages about 18 to 90 years and resided in about two dozen US areas.

The sample was PBMCs or T cells enriched from blood (not recorded which). The receptor was derived from a woman in her twenties or thirties who had recovered from COVID-19. The V and J genes are TRBV5-8 and TRBJ1-2, with D unresolved. The CDR3 DNA follows: TGTGCCAGCAGCTTTCACGGGGTTCGGGGCTACACCTTC. Translation: CASSFHGVRGYTF. Full variable domain (outside the CDR3, taken from reference TRBV5-8 and TRBJ1-2): EAGVTQSPTHLIKTRGQQATLRCSPISGHTSVYWYQQALGLGLQFLLWYDEGEERNRGNFPPRFSGRQFPNYSSELNVNALELEDSALYLCASSFHGVRGYTFGSGTRLTVV.